The 20 T cell receptor beta chains below all came from one sample that was sequenced in a study of follicular helper T cells after annual influenza vaccination (TCRdb year 2017). Explained via the paper, the time point label denotes: 2014-2015 season, 7 days after vaccination. Library method: the immunoSEQ multiplex PCR assay. Sourced from immuneACCESS, this table was stored by TCRdb with only in-frame sequences that have V and J called. A share of the clones is absent; for the studies checked, an unresolved V gene accounts for under half, and the remainder has no known explanation. The sample includes about 10,000 clones, with roughly 80% observed a single time. The ten biggest clones cover 3.5% to 4.5% of the sample. The specimen comprised CXCR5+ CD38- circulating T follicular helper cells from blood, sampled 7 days after influenza vaccination. The cell subset or site label on this specimen signifies: circulating Tfh, non-naive CD4+CXCR5+PD-1+ (ICOS+CD38+ or ICOS-CD38-). Receptors were obtained from an adult who received the influenza vaccine.

This clone was found once. V and J are TRBV19 and TRBJ1-1, with 7 bases matching TRBD1. V trimming: 5 bases; J trimming: 2 bases; junction bases outside the gene matches: 5. This CDR3 contains 14 residues. Germline V gene sequence: CDR1 LNHDA, CDR2 SQIVND (reference sequence). In DNA, the CDR3 is TGTGCCAGTAGTGAGCGGACAGGTAACACTGAAGCTTTCTTT. Its translation: CASSERTGNTEAFF.

V is TRBV6-5 and J is TRBJ2-5; TRBD1 is a possible D gene (5 bases). The V end was cut by 5 bases, the J end by 7 bases, with 8 bases between. Per the germline V gene, CDR1 is MNHEY and CDR2 is SVGAGI. This CDR3 region has 11 residues. The CDR3 spells CASSQQGTQYF. The CDR3 nucleotides are TGTGCCAGCAGTCAGCAGGGGACCCAGTACTTC.

The rearrangement joins TRBV9 to TRBJ2-7, with a tentative D call TRBD2 (5 bases). Trimming took off 0 bases at V and 3 bases at J, with 13 bases between the two ends. The CDR3 contains 15 residues. Germline V gene sequence: CDR1 SGDLS, CDR2 YYNGEE. The CDR3 nucleotides read TGTGCCAGCAGCGTAGCCGGAGAGAGGGTCTACGAGCAGTACTTC. This translates into CASSVAGERVYEQYF. The variable domain in full, completed from reference TRBV9 and TRBJ2-7, reads DSGVTQTPKHLITATGQRVTLRCSPRSGDLSVYWYQQSLDQGLQFLIQYYNGEERAKGNILERFSAQQFPDLHSELNLSSLELGDSALYFCASSVAGERVYEQYFGPGTRLTVT.

This clone was recorded only once. The rearrangement links TRBV28 to TRBJ1-3; D is perhaps TRBD1 (6 bases). The V gene lost 2 bases and the J gene lost 1 base, with 15 bases spanning the gap. Germline V CDR1 and CDR2: MDHEN, SYDVKM. This CDR3 contains 17 residues. DNA of the CDR3: TGTGCCAGCAGTTTAGTAATCGGGGGGCAGTCTGGAAACACCATATATTTT. Its translation is CASSLVIGGQSGNTIYF.

The chain links TRBV7-9 to TRBJ1-3, with D uncertain. Germline CDR1 SEHNR, CDR2 FQNEAQ (reference sequence). V lost 3 bases to trimming and J lost 0 bases, with 3 bases between them. The CDR3 sequence is 13 residues long. For the CDR3, the DNA is TGTGCCAGCAGCTTCTACTCTGGAAACACCATATATTTT. This sequence encodes CASSFYSGNTIYF.

V gene TRBV6-4 combines with J gene TRBJ2-3, with D possibly being TRBD1 or TRBD2 (5 bases each). V dropped 6 bases and J dropped 4 bases, with 14 bases sitting between them. Germline V gene data show CDR1 as MRHNA and CDR2 as SNTAGT. The CDR3 has 14 residues. The CDR3 sequence is CASRRDPLADTQYF. For the CDR3, the DNA is TGTGCCAGCAGACGGGACCCCTTGGCAGATACGCAGTATTTT.

V and J are TRBV25-1 and TRBJ2-1; a weak D match, TRBD1 (5 bases). This CDR3 comprises 12 residues. The germline CDR1 and CDR2 sequences are MGHDK and SYGVNS. V was trimmed by 4 bases and J by 9 bases, leaving 10 bases between them. The CDR3 DNA follows: TGTGCCAGCAGTGGACAGTTTCGTGAGCAGTTCTTC. This codes for CASSGQFREQFF.

This chain connects TRBV16 to TRBJ2-7, with D uncertain. Trimming stripped 0 bases from V and 5 bases from J, with 8 bases between. Germline values: CDR1 KGHSY, CDR2 FQNENV. The CDR3 consists of 13 residues. The CDR3 DNA follows: TGTGCCAGCAGCCAATCAGGCCAGCACGAGCAGTACTTC. Its translation: CASSQSGQHEQYF. The variable domain in full, completed from reference TRBV16 and TRBJ2-7, reads GEEVAQTPKHLVRGEGQKAKLYCAPIKGHSYVFWYQQVLKNEFKFLISFQNENVFDETGMPKERFSAKCLPNSPCSLEIQATKLEDSAVYFCASSQSGQHEQYFGPGTRLTVT.

The chain is built from TRBV5-5 and TRBJ1-2; a weak D match, TRBD1 (5 bases). The germline CDR1 and CDR2 sequences are SGHKS and YYEKEE (reference sequence). The CDR3 covers 13 residues. Trimming took off 2 bases at V and 3 bases at J, with 8 bases between the two ends. CDR3 DNA: TGTGCCAGCAGCTTCATACAGGACTATGGCTACACCTTC. It encodes CASSFIQDYGYTF.

In its sample, this clone was seen a few times. The chain links TRBV6-6 to TRBJ2-1, with D possibly TRBD2 on 7 matching bases. CDR3 length: 12 residues. V gave up 2 bases and J gave up 9 bases, with 8 bases separating them. Germline V gene lookup returns CDR1 MNHNY and CDR2 SVGAGI (reference sequence). The CDR3 loop is CASSYRGGEQFF. Written as DNA, the CDR3 is TGTGCCAGCAGTTACAGGGGGGGTGAGCAGTTCTTC.

The genes are TRBV6-5 and TRBJ2-7; the D gene could be TRBD1 or TRBD2 (6 bases each). The germline V gene encodes CDR1 MNHEY and CDR2 SVGAGI. The CDR3 runs 14 residues. Trimming shortened V by 4 bases and J by 6 bases, and 16 bases separated the two germline ends. CDR3 in amino acids: CASSSPSGGGEQYF. Written as DNA, the CDR3 is TGTGCCAGCAGTTCCCCATCCGGAGGGGGCGAGCAGTACTTC.

The CDR3 DNA follows: TGTGCCAGCAGTCACCGACCTTATAATTCACCCCTCCACTTT. It codes for CASSHRPYNSPLHF. J is TRBJ1-6 and V is TRBV7-9, with D unclear. There are 14 residues in the CDR3. The germline V gene has CDR1 SEHNR and CDR2 FQNEAQ (reference sequence). Trimming left V 6 bases short and J 4 bases short, with 10 bases between.

The chain couples TRBV6-6 to TRBJ1-2; the D is unclear. In germline, CDR1 is MNHNY, CDR2 SVGAGI (reference sequence). The CDR3 consists of 15 residues. Deletions cut 4 bases from V and 4 bases from J, with 16 bases between. CDR3: CASSSEPGFGYGYTF. The CDR3, as DNA: TGTGCCAGCAGTTCCGAACCCGGGTTCGGCTATGGCTACACCTTC.

The chain has TRBV2 and TRBJ1-1, with 8 nucleotides matching TRBD1. The length of the CDR3 is 14 residues. After removal of 6 bases from V and 5 bases from J, the junction contained 8 bases not matched to a gene. The germline CDR1 and CDR2 sequences are SNHLY and FYNNEI. CDR3 sequence (DNA): TGTGCCAGCAGCCTGACAGGGGAGGGAACTGAAGCTTTCTTT. This sequence encodes CASSLTGEGTEAFF.

The CDR3 sequence is CASSPGGGADTQYF. The CDR3, as DNA: TGTGCCAGCAGTCCGGGCGGGGGGGCAGATACGCAGTATTTT. The V and J genes are TRBV6-5 and TRBJ2-3, with 9 bases aligning to TRBD2. The CDR3 consists of 14 residues. CDR1 and CDR2 (germline): MNHEY, SVGAGI. The V gene end was trimmed by 5 bases and the J gene end by 4 bases; junction bases not matched to a gene: 4.

This clone was recorded a few times. The chain combines TRBV4-2 with TRBJ2-1, with D perhaps given as TRBD1 or TRBD2 (6 bases each). The CDR3 is 14 amino acids. The V gene's germline CDR1 is LGHNA and CDR2 YNFKEQ. The V end was cut by 1 base, the J end by 8 bases, with 12 bases between. DNA of the CDR3: TGTGCCAGCAGCCAAGTTAAGGGGGGATATGAGCAGTTCTTC. It translates to CASSQVKGGYEQFF.

The J gene is TRBJ2-7, the V gene TRBV21-1; no DNA check was done on the table's D call, TRBD1. TRBV21-1 is shown as a pseudogene. The CDR3 spans 17 residues. The CDR3 nucleotides read TGTGCCAGCAGCATAATCGACAGGGGGCTTAGCTCCTACGAGCAGTACTTC. Protein sequence: CASSIIDRGLSSYEQYF.

This clone has just a few counts. The CDR3 region has the DNA TGTGCCAGCAGTCCCACCCAGGGCTCCCAGTACTTC. This encodes CASSPTQGSQYF. V and J are TRBV28 and TRBJ2-5, with D possibly being TRBD1 (5 bases). The germline gives CDR1 MDHEN, CDR2 SYDVKM. V gave up 5 bases and J gave up 9 bases, with 13 bases separating them. There are 12 residues in the CDR3.

V and J are TRBV19 and TRBJ1-5, with D unresolved. Germline CDR1 and CDR2: LNHDA and SQIVND (reference sequence). V shed 7 bases and J shed 0 bases, with 22 bases lying between them. The CDR3 is 18 amino acids. This CDR3 is CASTPRTLTGYSNQPQHF. The CDR3 coding sequence is TGTGCCAGTACTCCCAGGACCCTGACTGGGTATAGCAATCAGCCCCAGCATTTT.

The chain recombines TRBV25-1 with TRBJ1-1, with D possibly being TRBD1 (6 bases). The germline V gene encodes CDR1 MGHDK and CDR2 SYGVNS. V dropped 3 bases and J dropped 11 bases, with 13 bases sitting between them. This CDR3 contains 12 residues. CDR3 in DNA: TGTGCCAGCAGTGAGCATGCGGGGGGCGCTTTCTTT. It encodes CASSEHAGGAFF.